The 5 T cell receptor beta chains given below trace back to one sample, sequenced in a study of blood T cell repertoires in COVID-19. Sequenced by immunoSEQ multiplex PCR; TCRdb stores in-frame clones only, minus some. Among 150,000 to 200,000 clones listed, roughly nine tenths were seen once. The sample taken for sequencing was PBMCs or T cells enriched from blood (not recorded which). These receptors all come from a woman in her 30s who had recovered from COVID-19.

This clone was observed a single time. V is TRBV28 and J is TRBJ1-1, with D possibly TRBD1 on 5 matching bases. The ends were cut back, 4 bases at V and 3 bases at J, with 21 bases in the middle. Germline V gives CDR1 MDHEN, CDR2 SYDVKM. The CDR3 runs to 17 residues. The CDR3 spells CASSSPWGERSHTEAFF. In DNA, the CDR3 is TGTGCCAGCAGTTCCCCCTGGGGGGAGAGGTCGCACACTGAAGCTTTCTTT.

The genes are TRBV11-3 and TRBJ2-7; no clear D gene. This CDR3 has 13 amino acids. The germline CDR1 and CDR2 sequences are SGHNT and YENEEA. V gave up 8 bases and J gave up 2 bases, with 13 bases separating them. The CDR3 sequence: CASSMRITYEQYF. CDR3 DNA: TGTGCCAGCTCCATGAGGATTACCTACGAGCAGTACTTC.

The gene calls are TRBV7-8 and TRBJ2-1; 10 bases match TRBD2. This CDR3 is 15 amino acids long. CDR1 is SGHVS and CDR2 is FQNEAQ in the germline V gene. J gave up 6 bases and V 6 bases, and 8 bases lay outside the gene matches. CDR3 in DNA: TGTGCCAGCAGTACTCTAGCGGGAGATCTCAATGAGCAGTTCTTC. Amino acid sequence: CASSTLAGDLNEQFF.

The chain joins TRBV7-8 to TRBJ2-3, with 9 positions matching TRBD1. V lost 0 bases to trimming and J lost 2 bases; unmatched junction nucleotides: 12. The CDR3 consists of 19 residues. Germline V gene lookup returns CDR1 SGHVS and CDR2 FQNEAQ. CDR3 sequence reads: CASSLAGTGSSRPTDTQYF. Here the CDR3 DNA reads TGTGCCAGCAGCTTAGCCGGGACAGGGTCCTCTCGCCCCACAGATACGCAGTATTTT.

The chain links TRBV7-6 to TRBJ1-4, with D perhaps matching TRBD1 (6 bases). The length of the CDR3 is 16 residues. Germline CDR1 SGHVS, CDR2 FNYEAQ. Trimming left V 0 bases short and J 3 bases short, with 11 bases between. This chain's CDR3 is CASSLATRGANEKLFF. DNA for the CDR3: TGTGCCAGCAGCTTAGCTACCAGGGGAGCTAATGAAAAACTGTTTTTT.